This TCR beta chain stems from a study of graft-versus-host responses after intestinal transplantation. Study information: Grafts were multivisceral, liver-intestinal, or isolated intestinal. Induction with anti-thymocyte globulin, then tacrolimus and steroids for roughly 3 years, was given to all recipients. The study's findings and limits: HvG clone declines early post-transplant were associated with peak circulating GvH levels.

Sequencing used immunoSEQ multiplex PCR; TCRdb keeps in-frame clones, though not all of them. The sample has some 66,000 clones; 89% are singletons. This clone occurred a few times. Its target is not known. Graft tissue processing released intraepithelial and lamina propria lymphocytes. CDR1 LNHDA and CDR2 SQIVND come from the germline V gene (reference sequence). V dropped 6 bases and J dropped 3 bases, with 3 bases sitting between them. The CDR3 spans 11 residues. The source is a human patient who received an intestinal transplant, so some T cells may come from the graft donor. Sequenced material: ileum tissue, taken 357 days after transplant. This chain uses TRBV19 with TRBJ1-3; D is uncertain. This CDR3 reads CASRFGNTIYF. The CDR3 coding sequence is TGTGCCAGTAGGTTTGGAAACACCATATATTTT.